A single sample gave rise to the 18 T cell receptor beta chains below, sequenced in a study of shared clonotypes between healthy human individuals. The naive CD8 fraction comprised CD45RO-negative cells positively selected for CCR7 and excluded terminally differentiated effector memory CD45RA+ cells. The repertoire was sequenced with immunoSEQ multiplex PCR; TCRdb's copy has only in-frame clones and lacks some. The repertoire holds hundreds of thousands of clones, with nearly 97% as singletons. The specimen was naive CD8+ T cells sorted from blood. These receptors were taken from a woman aged 25-40 years in good health.

Only one count was recorded for this clone. The rearrangement uses TRBV27 and TRBJ2-6, with TRBD1 as a possible D gene (5 bases). The ends were cut back, 4 bases at V and 2 bases at J, with 9 bases in the middle. Germline V gene lookup returns CDR1 MNHEY and CDR2 SMNVEV (reference sequence). This CDR3 has 15 amino acids. The CDR3 DNA is TGTGCCAGCAGTTCCTGGGGCACTGGGGCCAACGTCCTGACTTTC. Its translation: CASSSWGTGANVLTF.

V and J are TRBV4-1 and TRBJ2-4, with a tentative D call TRBD2 (6 bases). This CDR3 is 15 amino acids long. V lost 4 bases and J lost 6, with 16 bases in between. The germline V gene encodes CDR1 MGHRA and CDR2 YSYEKL. In DNA form, the CDR3 reads TGCGCCAGCAGCCGAGACCCCGGGAGTACAAACATTCAGTACTTC. Protein product: CASSRDPGSTNIQYF.

The chain combines TRBV5-4 with TRBJ2-5; D is unresolved. This CDR3 has 12 residues. Trimming removed 3 bases at V and 3 bases at J, with 6 bases between. Germline V lookup: CDR1 SGHNT, CDR2 YYREEE (reference sequence). CDR3 protein: CASSSTEETQYF. The CDR3 DNA reads as TGTGCCAGCAGCTCGACTGAAGAGACCCAGTACTTC. The full variable domain, in which reference TRBV5-4 and TRBJ2-5 provide the parts outside the CDR3, is ETGVTQSPTHLIKTRGQQVTLRCSSQSGHNTVSWYQQALGQGPQFIFQYYREEENGRGNFPPRFSGLQFPNYSSELNVNALELDDSALYLCASSSTEETQYFGPGTRLLVL.

The chain links TRBV27 to TRBJ2-5, with D possibly being TRBD1 (6 bases). The J call may be faulty, since TRBJ2-7 better matches the DNA end. Looked up from germline, CDR1 is MNHEY and CDR2 is SMNVEV (reference sequence). The CDR3 is made up of 15 amino acids. The CDR3 loop is CASSLTGSMFYEQYF. Here the CDR3 DNA reads TGTGCCAGCAGCTTAACAGGGTCGATGTTCTACGAGCAGTACTTC.

This chain uses TRBV19 with TRBJ2-1; 8 bases are shared with TRBD2. The CDR3 has 15 amino acids. The V gene end was trimmed by 0 bases and the J gene end by 4 bases; junction bases not matched to a gene: 2. Germline values: CDR1 LNHDA, CDR2 SQIVND (reference sequence). The CDR3 loop reads CASSIDASGYNEQFF. DNA for the CDR3: TGTGCCAGTAGTATAGATGCTAGCGGGTACAATGAGCAGTTCTTC.

The V call is TRBV7-6, the J call TRBJ2-7, with D possibly being TRBD2 (5 bases). V dropped 5 bases and J dropped 3 bases, with 14 bases sitting between them. CDR1 is SGHVS and CDR2 is FNYEAQ in the germline V gene. The CDR3 has 14 amino acids. CDR3 in DNA: TGTGCCAGCAGCCCCCTTGGACTCGGCTACGAGCAGTACTTC. Residues: CASSPLGLGYEQYF.

In DNA, the CDR3 is TGCGCCAGCAGCCAAGTAGCACAGGGAGGCTACGAGCAGTACTTC. Amino acids: CASSQVAQGGYEQYF. This sequence joins TRBV4-1 and TRBJ2-7; either TRBD1 or TRBD2 may fit D (6 bases each). V lost 1 base to trimming and J lost 3 bases, with 13 bases between them. The CDR3 runs to 15 residues. The V gene's germline CDR1 is MGHRA and CDR2 YSYEKL.

This chain connects TRBV6-5 to TRBJ2-7; 8 bases agree with TRBD2. Germline CDR1 MNHEY, CDR2 SVGAGI. The CDR3 consists of 14 residues. Trimming at V came to 2 bases and at J to 3 bases, leaving 3 bases not matched to a gene. In nucleotides, the CDR3 is TGTGCCAGCAGTTACCGGGAGGGAGTCTACGAGCAGTACTTC. As protein: CASSYREGVYEQYF.

This chain uses TRBV5-6 with TRBJ1-2; TRBD1 is a possible D gene (5 bases). This CDR3 is built from 14 residues. The germline CDR1 and CDR2 sequences are SGHDT and YYEEEE. V was cut by 4 bases and J by 1 base, with 11 bases left in between. As DNA, the CDR3 is TGTGCCAGCAGCCCTAACAGGTTTAACTATGGCTACACCTTC. Amino acids: CASSPNRFNYGYTF.

The J gene is TRBJ2-7, the V gene TRBV15; tentatively, D is TRBD1 or TRBD2 (5 bases each). CDR3 length: 14 residues. Germline CDR1 LNHNV, CDR2 YYDKDF (reference sequence). V lost 5 bases and J 1 base, leaving 12 bases between the germline ends. The CDR3 DNA is TGTGCCACCAGCGGTGGGACCCCGTCCTACGAGCAGTACTTC. This codes for CATSGGTPSYEQYF. The full variable domain, with the rest looked up from reference TRBV15 and TRBJ2-7, is DAMVIQNPRYQVTQFGKPVTLSCSQTLNHNVMYWYQQKSSQAPKLLFHYYDKDFNNEADTPDNFQSRRPNTSFCFLDIRSPGLGDTAMYLCATSGGTPSYEQYFGPGTRLTVT.

This clone was found a few times. This chain uses TRBV28 with TRBJ1-1; possible D gene TRBD1, 5 bases. The germline V gene encodes CDR1 MDHEN and CDR2 SYDVKM. The length of the CDR3 is 14 residues. Trimming shortened V by 7 bases and J by 1 base, and 13 bases separated the two germline ends. The CDR3 nucleotides are TGTGCCAGCAAGTCCCTTACAGGGAACACTGAAGCTTTCTTT. Translated: CASKSLTGNTEAFF.

About this clone itself: At the DNA level, this CDR3 is encoded by other sequences in the same sample as well. The chain joins TRBV28 to TRBJ2-7; the match to TRBD2 covers 9 bases. The CDR3 has 15 amino acids. Germline CDR1 reads MDHEN; CDR2 reads SYDVKM. Germline trimming cut 3 bases from V and 4 bases from J; bases unmatched to any gene: 7. CDR3 coding DNA: TGTGCCAGCAGTTTCTTTCTAGCGGGGTATTACGAGCAGTACTTC. Translating gives CASSFFLAGYYEQYF.

The chain recombines TRBV19 with TRBJ2-5, with 7 bases matching TRBD1. Germline V lookup: CDR1 LNHDA, CDR2 SQIVND (reference sequence). The J segment lost 3 bases and the V segment lost 4 bases, leaving 11 bases of the junction unmatched. The CDR3 contains 16 residues. The CDR3 region has the DNA TGTGCCAGTAGTACAGGGGGAATCGATTGGGAAGAGACCCAGTACTTC. Translating gives CASSTGGIDWEETQYF.

In DNA form, the CDR3 reads TGCGCCAGCAGCCAAGTCCCAGGGGGAGAGCAGTACTTC. It specifies CASSQVPGGEQYF. The V call is TRBV4-1, the J call TRBJ2-7; 7 nucleotides match TRBD1. This CDR3 has 13 residues. J lost 7 bases, V lost 1 base, and 4 bases had no gene match. Per the germline V gene, CDR1 is MGHRA and CDR2 is YSYEKL.

The CDR3 sequence is CASSHPLGGPQHF. The CDR3 nucleotides are TGTGCCAGCAGCCATCCGCTGGGAGGGCCCCAGCATTTT. The V call is TRBV28, the J call TRBJ1-5; no clear D gene. The CDR3 is 13 amino acids. The V gene's germline CDR1 is MDHEN and CDR2 SYDVKM. Trimming stripped 6 bases from V and 9 bases from J, with 15 bases between.

The chain combines TRBV16 with TRBJ1-4; D gene uncertain. Germline loops: CDR1 KGHSY, CDR2 FQNENV. CDR3 length: 14 amino acids. Trimming stripped 0 bases from V and 8 bases from J, with 10 bases between. In DNA, the CDR3 is TGTGCCAGCAGCCAATCCCCCCCGGTGGAAAAACTGTTTTTT. This encodes CASSQSPPVEKLFF.

The chain joins TRBV5-5 to TRBJ2-1, with TRBD2 identical over 11 bases. From germline, CDR1 is SGHKS and CDR2 YYEKEE (reference sequence). The V gene end was trimmed by 4 bases and the J gene end by 3 bases; junction bases not matched to a gene: 9. The length of the CDR3 is 17 residues. The CDR3 reads CASSGPGLAGSYNEQFF. CDR3 in DNA: TGTGCCAGCAGCGGCCCAGGACTAGCGGGCAGCTACAATGAGCAGTTCTTC.

The sample holds one count of this clone. The chain is built from TRBV6-5 and TRBJ2-7; 12 bases line up with TRBD1. Germline loops: CDR1 MNHEY, CDR2 SVGAGI. This CDR3 region has 14 residues. V dropped 7 bases and J dropped 4; count of bases not matched to a gene: 5. CDR3 loop: CASKPGQGAYEQYF. The CDR3 bases are TGTGCCAGCAAACCGGGACAGGGGGCTTACGAGCAGTACTTC.